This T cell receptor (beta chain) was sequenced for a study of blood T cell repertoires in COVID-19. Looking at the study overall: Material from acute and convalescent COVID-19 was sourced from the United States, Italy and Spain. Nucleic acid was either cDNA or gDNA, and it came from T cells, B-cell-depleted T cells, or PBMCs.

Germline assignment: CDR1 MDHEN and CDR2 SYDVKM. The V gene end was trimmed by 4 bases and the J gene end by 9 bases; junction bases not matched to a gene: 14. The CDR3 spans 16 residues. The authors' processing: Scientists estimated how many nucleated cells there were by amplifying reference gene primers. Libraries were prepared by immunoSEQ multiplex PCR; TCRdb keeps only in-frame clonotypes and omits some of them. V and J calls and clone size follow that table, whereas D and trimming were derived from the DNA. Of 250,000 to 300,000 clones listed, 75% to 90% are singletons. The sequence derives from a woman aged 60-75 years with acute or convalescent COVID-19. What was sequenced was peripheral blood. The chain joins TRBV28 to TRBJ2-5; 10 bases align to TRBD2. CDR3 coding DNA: TGTGCCAGCAGTTCCCCGTCACTAGCGGGAACCTCGGCCCAGTACTTC. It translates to CASSSPSLAGTSAQYF. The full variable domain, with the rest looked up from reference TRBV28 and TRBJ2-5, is DVKVTQSSRYLVKRTGEKVFLECVQDMDHENMFWYRQDPGLGLRLIYFSYDVKMKEKGDIPEGYSVSREKKERFSLILESASTNQTSMYLCASSSPSLAGTSAQYFGPGTRLLVL.